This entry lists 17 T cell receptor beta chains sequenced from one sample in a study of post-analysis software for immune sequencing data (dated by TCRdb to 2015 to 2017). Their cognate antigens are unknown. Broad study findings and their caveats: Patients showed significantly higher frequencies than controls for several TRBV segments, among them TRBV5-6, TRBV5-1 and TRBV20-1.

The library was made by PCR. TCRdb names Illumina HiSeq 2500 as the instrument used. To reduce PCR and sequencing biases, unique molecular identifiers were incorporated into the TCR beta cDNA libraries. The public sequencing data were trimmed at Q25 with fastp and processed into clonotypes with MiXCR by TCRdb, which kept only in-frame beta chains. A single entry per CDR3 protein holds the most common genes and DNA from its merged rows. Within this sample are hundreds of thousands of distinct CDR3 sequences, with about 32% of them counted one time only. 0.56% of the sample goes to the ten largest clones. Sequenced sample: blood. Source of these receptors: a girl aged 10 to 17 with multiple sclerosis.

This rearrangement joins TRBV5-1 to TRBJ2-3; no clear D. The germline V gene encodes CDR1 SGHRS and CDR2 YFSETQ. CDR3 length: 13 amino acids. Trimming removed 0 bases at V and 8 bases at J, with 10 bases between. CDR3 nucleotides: TGCGCCAGCAGCTTGGCCGGGCGGACTACGCAGTATTTT. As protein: CASSLAGRTTQYF.

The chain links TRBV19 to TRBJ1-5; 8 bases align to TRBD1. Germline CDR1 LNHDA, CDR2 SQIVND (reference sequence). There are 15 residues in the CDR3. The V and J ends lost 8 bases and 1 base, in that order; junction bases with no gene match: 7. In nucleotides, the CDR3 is TGTGCCAGTCTCCCGGGACAGGAGAGCAATCAGCCCCAGCATTTT. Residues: CASLPGQESNQPQHF.

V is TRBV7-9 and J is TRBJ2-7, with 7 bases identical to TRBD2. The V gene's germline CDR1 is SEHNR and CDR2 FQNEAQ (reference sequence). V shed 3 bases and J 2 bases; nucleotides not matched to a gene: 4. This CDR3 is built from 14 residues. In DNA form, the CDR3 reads TGTGCCAGCAGCTTGGAGCGGGAAGCCTACGAGCAGTACTTC. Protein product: CASSLEREAYEQYF.

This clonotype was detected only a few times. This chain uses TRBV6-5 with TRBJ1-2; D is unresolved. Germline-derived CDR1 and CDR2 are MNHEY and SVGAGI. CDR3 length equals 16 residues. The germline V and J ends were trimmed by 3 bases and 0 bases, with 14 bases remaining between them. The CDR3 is CASSYGQRQANYGYTF. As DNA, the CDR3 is TGTGCCAGCAGTTATGGCCAGAGACAAGCTAACTATGGCTACACCTTC.

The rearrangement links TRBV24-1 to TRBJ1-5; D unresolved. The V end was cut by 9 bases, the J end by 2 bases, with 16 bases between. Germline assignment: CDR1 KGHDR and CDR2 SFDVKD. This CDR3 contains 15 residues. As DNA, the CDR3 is TGTGCCACCCAGAAAGGCTCCGGGGGCAATCAGCCCCAGCATTTT. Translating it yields CATQKGSGGNQPQHF.

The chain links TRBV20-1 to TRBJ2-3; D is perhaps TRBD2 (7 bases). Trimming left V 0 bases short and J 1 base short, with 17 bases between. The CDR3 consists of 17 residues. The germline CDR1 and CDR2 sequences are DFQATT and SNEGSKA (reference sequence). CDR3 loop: CSARDLVGGQGTDTQYF. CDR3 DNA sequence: TGCAGTGCTAGAGATCTCGTCGGGGGGCAAGGCACAGATACGCAGTATTTT.

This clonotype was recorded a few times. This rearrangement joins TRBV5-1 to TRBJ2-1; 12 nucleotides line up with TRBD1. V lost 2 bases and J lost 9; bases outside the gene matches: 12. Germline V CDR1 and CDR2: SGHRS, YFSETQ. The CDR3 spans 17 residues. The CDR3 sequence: CASSFTPGTGGFGEQFF. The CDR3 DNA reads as TGCGCCAGCAGCTTTACTCCCGGGACAGGGGGCTTCGGTGAGCAGTTCTTC.

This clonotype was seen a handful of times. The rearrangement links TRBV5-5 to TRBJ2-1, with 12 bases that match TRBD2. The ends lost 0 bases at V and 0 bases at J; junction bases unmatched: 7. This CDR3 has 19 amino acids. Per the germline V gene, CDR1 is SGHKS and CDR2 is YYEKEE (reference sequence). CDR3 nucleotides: TGTGCCAGCAGCTTGGGACTAGCGGGAGTTGGGTCCTCCTACAATGAGCAGTTCTTC. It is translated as CASSLGLAGVGSSYNEQFF.

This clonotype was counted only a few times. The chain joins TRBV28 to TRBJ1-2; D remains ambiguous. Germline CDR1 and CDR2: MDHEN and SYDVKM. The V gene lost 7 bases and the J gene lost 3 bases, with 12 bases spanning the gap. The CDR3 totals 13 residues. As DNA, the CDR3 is TGTGCCAGCATTGCCCAGGACTACTATGGCTACACCTTC. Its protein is CASIAQDYYGYTF.

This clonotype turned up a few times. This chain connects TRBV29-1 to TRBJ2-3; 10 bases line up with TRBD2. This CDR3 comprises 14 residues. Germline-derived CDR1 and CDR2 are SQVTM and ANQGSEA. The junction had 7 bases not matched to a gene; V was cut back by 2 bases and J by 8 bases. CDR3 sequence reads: CSVESGRAAATQYF. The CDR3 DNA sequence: TGCAGCGTTGAAAGCGGGAGGGCCGCGGCTACGCAGTATTTT.

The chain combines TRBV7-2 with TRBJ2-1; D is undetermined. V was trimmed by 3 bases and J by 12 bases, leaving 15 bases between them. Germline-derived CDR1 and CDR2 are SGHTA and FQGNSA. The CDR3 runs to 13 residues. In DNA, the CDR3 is TGTGCCAGCAGCTTCCTTGCGACGCAAGGGCAGTTCTTC. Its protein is CASSFLATQGQFF.

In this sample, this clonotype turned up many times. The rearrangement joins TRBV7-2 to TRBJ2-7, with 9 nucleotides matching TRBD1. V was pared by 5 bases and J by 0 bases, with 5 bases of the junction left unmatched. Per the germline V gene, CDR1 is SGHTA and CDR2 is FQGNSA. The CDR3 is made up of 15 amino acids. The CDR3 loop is CASSLTGQGSYEQYF. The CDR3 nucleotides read TGTGCCAGCAGCCTAACGGGACAGGGCTCCTACGAGCAGTACTTC.

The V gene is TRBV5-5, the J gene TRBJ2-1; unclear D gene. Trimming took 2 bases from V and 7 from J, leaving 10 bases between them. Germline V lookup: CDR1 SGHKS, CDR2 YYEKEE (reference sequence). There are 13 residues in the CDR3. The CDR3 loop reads CASSFSVGNEQFF. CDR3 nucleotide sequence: TGTGCCAGCAGCTTTTCGGTAGGGAATGAGCAGTTCTTC.

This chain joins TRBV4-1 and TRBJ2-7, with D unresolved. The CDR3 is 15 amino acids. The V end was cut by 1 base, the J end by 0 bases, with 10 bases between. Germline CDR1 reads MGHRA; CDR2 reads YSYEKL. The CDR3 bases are TGCGCCAGCAGCCAAGGTCTCAGCAGCTCCTACGAGCAGTACTTC. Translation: CASSQGLSSSYEQYF.

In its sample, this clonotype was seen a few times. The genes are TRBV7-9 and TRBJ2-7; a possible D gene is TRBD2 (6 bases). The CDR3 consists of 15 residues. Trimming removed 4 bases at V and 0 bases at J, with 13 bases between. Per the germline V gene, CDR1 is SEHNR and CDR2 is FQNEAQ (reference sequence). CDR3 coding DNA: TGTGCCAGCAGCTGGGGCGGGACGATCTCCTACGAGCAGTACTTC. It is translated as CASSWGGTISYEQYF.

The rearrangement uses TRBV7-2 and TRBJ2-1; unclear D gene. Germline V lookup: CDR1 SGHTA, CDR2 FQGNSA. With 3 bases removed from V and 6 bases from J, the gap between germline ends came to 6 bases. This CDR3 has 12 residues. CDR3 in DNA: TGTGCCAGCAGCTTTTTCCGCAATGAGCAGTTCTTC. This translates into CASSFFRNEQFF.

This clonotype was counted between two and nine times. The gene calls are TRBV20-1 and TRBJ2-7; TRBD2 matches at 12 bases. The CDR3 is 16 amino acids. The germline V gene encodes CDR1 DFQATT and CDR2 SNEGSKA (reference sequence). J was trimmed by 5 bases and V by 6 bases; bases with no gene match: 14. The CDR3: CSASALLAGGLDEQYF. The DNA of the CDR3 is TGCAGTGCCAGCGCCCTACTAGCGGGAGGTCTCGACGAGCAGTACTTC.